The 15 T cell receptor beta chains in this list originate from one sample, sequenced in a study of shared clonotypes between healthy human individuals. TCRdb's copy holds only in-frame clones and misses some; the assay was immunoSEQ multiplex PCR. The sample holds more than 200,000 clones, about 65% seen once. Specimen: memory CD4+ T cells sorted from blood. Subset indicated: CD45RA-negative fraction. The receptor set was obtained from a young man in good health.

This chain connects TRBV10-3 to TRBJ1-3, with 7 nucleotides matching TRBD1. Losses at the gene ends were 9 bases for V and 4 bases for J; bases not matched to a gene: 0. The CDR3 length is 11 residues. CDR1 is ENHRY and CDR2 is SYGVKD in the germline V gene. The CDR3 DNA follows: TGTGCCATGGGACAGGGAAACACCATATATTTT. Translating gives CAMGQGNTIYF.

The chain employs TRBV28 and TRBJ2-7; 12 bases fit TRBD2. Germline CDR1 and CDR2: MDHEN and SYDVKM. Trimming removed 5 bases from V and 4 bases from J; junction bases left unmatched: 12. This CDR3 comprises 17 residues. CDR3 protein: CASSIMGLAGGKYEQYF. CDR3 nucleotides: TGTGCCAGCAGTATCATGGGGCTAGCGGGAGGGAAATACGAGCAGTACTTC.

The chain joins TRBV6-6 to TRBJ1-4; D unresolved. CDR3 length equals 15 residues. The V end lost 2 bases, the J end lost 0 bases, and 7 bases lay between the germline ends. Per the germline V gene, CDR1 is MNHNY and CDR2 is SVGAGI (reference sequence). DNA of the CDR3: TGTGCCAGCAGTTACGACCGAGCAACTAATGAAAAACTGTTTTTT. Translation: CASSYDRATNEKLFF.

This clone came up once. This sequence joins TRBV7-4 and TRBJ2-7, with 8 bases matching TRBD1. V lost 5 bases to trimming and J lost 9 bases; unmatched junction nucleotides: 3. The CDR3 extends over 11 amino acids. Germline CDR1 and CDR2: SGHVT and SQSDAQ. As DNA, the CDR3 is TGTGCCAGCAGCGCGGACAGGGCGCAGTACTTC. Protein product: CASSADRAQYF.

The chain employs TRBV2 and TRBJ2-2; D not certain. Germline lookup yields CDR1 SNHLY and CDR2 FYNNEI. Deletions cut 0 bases from V and 7 bases from J, with 9 bases between. The CDR3 consists of 14 residues. CDR3 DNA: TGTGCCAGCAGTGAAGCGCCCCTTAACGGGGAGCTGTTTTTT. It encodes CASSEAPLNGELFF. Together with reference TRBV2 and TRBJ2-2, the CDR3 gives the full variable domain: EPEVTQTPSHQVTQMGQEVILRCVPISNHLYFYWYRQILGQKVEFLVSFYNNEISEKSEIFDDQFSVERPDGSNFTLKIRSTKLEDSAMYFCASSEAPLNGELFFGEGSRLTVL.

This clone was detected many times. The genes are TRBV6-1 and TRBJ1-1, with D perhaps TRBD1 (6 bases). CDR1 is MNHNS, CDR2 SASEGT, per germline. The CDR3 spans 14 residues. Between the trimmed V and J ends, which lost 7 bases and 3 bases, there was a span of 15 bases. CDR3 bases: TGTGCCAGCACCTTACAGGGTCGACACACTGAAGCTTTCTTT. Translating it yields CASTLQGRHTEAFF.

The gene calls are TRBV18 and TRBJ2-7, with D maybe TRBD2 (6 bases). Per germline, CDR1 KGHSH and CDR2 LQKENI. V was shortened by 6 bases and J by 9 bases, with 15 bases between the two germline ends. This CDR3 contains 12 residues. CDR3: CASSPTSEGQYF. The CDR3 DNA is TGTGCCAGCTCGCCGACATCGGAGGGGCAGTACTTC.

The chain is built from TRBV21-1 and TRBJ2-1; the table's TRBD2 call for D was not verified on the DNA. TRBV21-1 counts as a pseudogene. The CDR3 consists of 16 residues. The DNA for the CDR3 is TGTGCCAGCAGCAACGGAGATTCGGATACGGTAAATGAGCAGTTCTTC. Encoded protein: CASSNGDSDTVNEQFF.

This chain uses TRBV5-8 with TRBJ1-5; a possible D gene is TRBD1 (5 bases). The CDR3 extends over 13 amino acids. The V end was cut by 0 bases, the J end by 7 bases, with 8 bases between. CDR1 is SGHTS and CDR2 is YDEGEE in the germline V gene. DNA for the CDR3: TGTGCCAGCAGCTTGGCCGGGGGGCAGCCCCAGCATTTT. This gives the protein CASSLAGGQPQHF. Looking up the rest from reference TRBV5-8 and TRBJ1-5 gives the full variable domain: EAGVTQSPTHLIKTRGQQATLRCSPISGHTSVYWYQQALGLGLQFLLWYDEGEERNRGNFPPRFSGRQFPNYSSELNVNALELEDSALYLCASSLAGGQPQHFGDGTRLSIL.

The rearrangement uses TRBV12-5 and TRBJ1-1; 7 bases are a match to TRBD1. V trimming: 2 bases; J trimming: 7 bases; junction bases outside the gene matches: 4. The CDR3 extends over 13 amino acids. In germline, CDR1 is LGHNT, CDR2 FRNRAP. The CDR3 spells CASGLWGDSEAFF. The DNA for the CDR3 is TGTGCTAGTGGTTTGTGGGGGGACAGTGAAGCTTTCTTT. Filled out from reference TRBV12-5 and TRBJ1-1, the complete variable domain reads DARVTQTPRHKVTEMGQEVTMRCQPILGHNTVFWYRQTMMQGLELLAYFRNRAPLDDSGMPKDRFSAEMPDATLATLKIQPSEPRDSAVYFCASGLWGDSEAFFGQGTRLTVV.

The chain uses TRBV5-1 and TRBJ1-3, with D hard to call. Germline lookup yields CDR1 SGHRS and CDR2 YFSETQ. CDR3 length: 14 residues. Trimming shortened V by 4 bases and J by 0 bases, and 8 bases separated the two germline ends. As DNA, the CDR3 is TGCGCCAGCAGCCCGACCCTCTCTGGAAACACCATATATTTT. Amino acid sequence: CASSPTLSGNTIYF.

J is TRBJ2-2 and V is TRBV18; D not certain. This CDR3 region has 12 residues. Germline CDR1 and CDR2: KGHSH and LQKENI. Trimming removed 7 bases from V and 5 bases from J, with 8 bases in between. This chain's CDR3 is CASFGPTGELFF. CDR3 sequence (DNA): TGTGCCAGCTTTGGGCCAACCGGGGAGCTGTTTTTT.

The rearrangement uses TRBV7-3 and TRBJ2-3, with a weak D call TRBD2 (6 bases). Germline assignment: CDR1 SGHTA and CDR2 FQGTGA. The CDR3 contains 16 residues. V was pared by 7 bases and J by 1 base, with 18 bases between. The CDR3 nucleotides read TGTGCCAGCACTCTGGAGCGGGCATACGGCACAGATACGCAGTATTTT. It is translated as CASTLERAYGTDTQYF.

The chain links TRBV27 to TRBJ2-3; D unresolved. The germline CDR1 and CDR2 sequences are MNHEY and SMNVEV (reference sequence). Trimming cost V 3 bases and J 1 base, with 5 bases left between them. The length of the CDR3 is 13 residues. This CDR3 reads CASSFIRTDTQYF. The CDR3 nucleotides read TGTGCCAGCAGTTTTATCCGCACAGATACGCAGTATTTT.

To note about this clone: Different DNA sequences within this sample yield the same CDR3. The genes are TRBV6-5 and TRBJ2-7; no definite D call. V lost 4 bases and J lost 3, with 4 bases in between. There are 11 residues in the CDR3. Germline CDR1 reads MNHEY; CDR2 reads SVGAGI. The CDR3 DNA reads TGTGCCAGCAGTTCGTACTACGAGCAGTACTTC. Translated, it gives CASSSYYEQYF.